Presented here are 12 T cell receptor beta chains from one specimen sequenced in a study of PD-L1 blockade in urothelial cancer. Time point noted: peripheral blood 6 weeks after treatment start. Only in-frame clones appear in the TCRdb table, and some are missing; sequencing was by immunoSEQ multiplex PCR. This table holds 25,000 to 35,000 clones, 79% found once. The source material was PBMCs, sampled around atezolizumab (anti-PD-L1) treatment. The origin of the receptors is a man in his sixties or seventies with urothelial cancer.

This chain joins TRBV29-1 and TRBJ2-5, with 10 positions matching TRBD1. Trimming at V came to 5 bases and at J to 2 bases, leaving 8 bases not matched to a gene. Per the germline V gene, CDR1 is SQVTM and CDR2 is ANQGSEA. This CDR3 is built from 15 residues. For the CDR3, the DNA is TGCAGCGTTAGAACCGGGACAGGGGTTCAAGAGACCCAGTACTTC. Amino acids: CSVRTGTGVQETQYF.

This sequence joins TRBV7-9 and TRBJ2-7; 10 bases agree with TRBD1. CDR1 and CDR2 (germline): SEHNR, FQNEAQ (reference sequence). The trim removed 8 bases at V and 1 base at J, leaving 2 bases unmatched. The CDR3 runs to 13 residues. The CDR3 sequence is CASRDRGSYEQYF. In DNA, the CDR3 is TGTGCCAGCCGGGACAGGGGATCCTACGAGCAGTACTTC.

The rearrangement joins TRBV7-2 to TRBJ2-5; 7 nucleotides align to TRBD1. V lost 2 bases, J lost 2 bases, and 2 bases stayed unmatched. Looked up from germline, CDR1 is SGHTA and CDR2 is FQGNSA. The CDR3 length is 14 residues. CDR3: CASSLRDSQETQYF. The CDR3 bases are TGTGCCAGCAGCTTAAGGGACAGTCAAGAGACCCAGTACTTC.

This chain links TRBV6-1 with TRBJ2-1; 9 bases agree with TRBD2. CDR1 is MNHNS and CDR2 is SASEGT in the germline V gene. The CDR3 has 14 amino acids. J gave up 14 bases and V 3 bases, and 11 bases lay outside the gene matches. CDR3 coding DNA: TGTGCCAGCAGTGAGGGTAGCGGGAGTTGGGGGGAGTTCTTC. This codes for CASSEGSGSWGEFF.

The rearrangement uses TRBV10-3 and TRBJ1-1; a possible D gene is TRBD1 (5 bases). The CDR3 sequence is 13 residues long. V was shortened by 4 bases and J by 4 bases, with 10 bases between the two germline ends. CDR1 ENHRY and CDR2 SYGVKD come from the germline V gene. The CDR3 reads CAISAGVGTEAFF. For the CDR3, the DNA is TGTGCCATCAGTGCGGGGGTTGGCACTGAAGCTTTCTTT.

This clone was observed once. The rearrangement joins TRBV7-2 to TRBJ2-3; 7 positions match TRBD2. Per the germline V gene, CDR1 is SGHTA and CDR2 is FQGNSA. The CDR3 runs to 13 residues. V lost 10 bases, J lost 7 bases, and 11 bases stayed unmatched. The CDR3, as DNA: TGTGCCACCATCGCGGCTAGCGGTCATACGCAGTATTTT. Protein sequence: CATIAASGHTQYF.

In DNA form, the CDR3 reads TGCAGCGTTCGGAGGGGTAGGGACACCGGGGAGCTGTTTTTT. Protein: CSVRRGRDTGELFF. J is TRBJ2-2 and V is TRBV29-1; a possible D gene is TRBD2 (6 bases). CDR1 and CDR2 from the germline V gene are SQVTM and ANQGSEA. V shed 5 bases and J shed 3 bases, with 13 bases lying between them. The CDR3 is 14 amino acids.

The V and J genes are TRBV9 and TRBJ2-2; 8 positions agree with TRBD2. Germline assignment: CDR1 SGDLS and CDR2 YYNGEE. This CDR3 comprises 16 residues. Trimming at V came to 4 bases and at J to 1 base, leaving 6 bases not matched to a gene. The CDR3 bases are TGTGCCAGCAGCACGCGTCTAGCGGGGAACACCGGGGAGCTGTTTTTT. It encodes CASSTRLAGNTGELFF.

V is TRBV28 and J is TRBJ1-1, with 10 bases matching TRBD1. J was trimmed by 4 bases and V by 7 bases; bases with no gene match: 9. Germline V gene sequence: CDR1 MDHEN, CDR2 SYDVKM. The CDR3 is 15 amino acids. The CDR3 reads CASNRGGQGSTEAFF. The CDR3 DNA follows: TGTGCCAGCAACCGGGGGGGACAGGGGAGCACTGAAGCTTTCTTT.

CDR3 nucleotide sequence: TGTGCCAGTAGCCGACAGGGGCGCGAATACGAGCAGTACTTC. This gives the protein CASSRQGREYEQYF. The chain has TRBV19 and TRBJ2-7, with TRBD1 matching over 8 bases. The length of the CDR3 is 14 residues. V shed 6 bases and J 4 bases; nucleotides not matched to a gene: 8. Germline loops: CDR1 LNHDA, CDR2 SQIVND (reference sequence).

This chain connects TRBV29-1 to TRBJ1-1; D is possibly TRBD1 (5 bases). CDR1 and CDR2 (germline): SQVTM, ANQGSEA. V dropped 7 bases and J dropped 1 base, with 10 bases sitting between them. The CDR3 extends over 12 amino acids. The CDR3 nucleotides are TGCAGCGCTGGACACGGGAACACTGAAGCTTTCTTT. Protein: CSAGHGNTEAFF.

The chain couples TRBV4-2 to TRBJ1-2; a weak D match, TRBD1 (5 bases). The CDR3 runs to 15 residues. CDR1 is LGHNA, CDR2 YNFKEQ, per germline. Between the trimmed V and J ends, which lost 0 bases and 4 bases, there was a span of 12 bases. The CDR3 nucleotides read TGTGCCAGCAGCCAAGAAGGGTTGGGGGGCTATGGCTACACCTTC. It yields the protein CASSQEGLGGYGYTF.